The clone carrying this T cell receptor (beta chain) came up a few times. Its antigen is unknown. Study-wide results and caveats: The larger-cohort validation was restricted to a single TCR beta V-J rearrangement rather than whole repertoires. Tumor memory CD4+ T cell TCR gene usage was found to cluster with blood and lymph node memory CD4+ cells and with lymph node naive CD4+ cells.

Trimming removed 3 bases from V and 6 bases from J, with 10 bases in between. The CDR3 length is 13 residues. After constant-region reverse-primer amplification, full-length variable regions underwent semi-nested PCR with Nested Universal Primer A. One entry per CDR3 protein results from TCRdb running MiXCR on the 5' RACE reads. The data contain 30,000 to 40,000 distinct CDR3 sequences, about 28% of them singletons. Naive CD4+ cells had CD25+ Tregs removed. The clonotype originates from a female donor with breast cancer. The chain carries TRBV12-3 or TRBV12-4 and TRBJ2-3; a weak D match, TRBD1 (6 bases). The sequencing sample was made of naive CD4+ T cells sorted from a lymph node. Subset specified: naive CD4+ T cells, CD4+CD45RA+CD25-. The DNA of the CDR3 is TGTGCCAGCAGTTTGGGGGCCGGTGATACGCAGTATTTT. As protein: CASSLGAGDTQYF.